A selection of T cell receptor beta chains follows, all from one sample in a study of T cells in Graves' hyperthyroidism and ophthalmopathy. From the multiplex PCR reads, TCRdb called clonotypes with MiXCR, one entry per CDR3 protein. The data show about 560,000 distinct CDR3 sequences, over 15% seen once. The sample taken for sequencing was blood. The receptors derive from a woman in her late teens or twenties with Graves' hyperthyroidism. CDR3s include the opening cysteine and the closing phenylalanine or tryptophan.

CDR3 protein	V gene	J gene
CASSLLAGGLYEQYF	TRBV7-2	TRBJ2-7
CASSSSWTGVYEQYF	TRBV13	TRBJ2-7
CASSQEWGKNTEAFF	TRBV3-1	TRBJ1-1
CSVPEGVNTEAFF	TRBV29-1	TRBJ1-1
CASRDTGQPSTDTQYF	TRBV3-1	TRBJ2-3
CSARDRLRVGTEAFF	TRBV20-1	TRBJ1-1
CASSEVPGAKSNEQFF	TRBV6-1	TRBJ2-1
CASSRASGQGYGAQYF	TRBV27	TRBJ2-5
CASNSDPGDYNEQFF	TRBV27	TRBJ2-1
CASTANSDISDYTF	TRBV2	TRBJ1-2
CASNPGVGQETQYF	TRBV10-1	TRBJ2-5
CASSYSRIQTGLAGVNELFF	TRBV6-5	TRBJ2-1
CASSQESGSGANVLTF	TRBV4-3	TRBJ2-6
CASSQEAPDTQYF	TRBV4-3	TRBJ2-3
CSVGGTVMGETQYF	TRBV29-1	TRBJ2-5
CASSGGGGVASSPLHF	TRBV6-2/TRBV6-3	TRBJ1-6
CASSLWPGTSKYNEQFF	TRBV28	TRBJ2-1
CASSIGQIGETQYF	TRBV7-9	TRBJ2-5
CASKKDRFNEKLFF	TRBV27	TRBJ1-4
CASSQGRGASFSNQPQHF	TRBV7-2	TRBJ1-5
CASSSSYYGYTF	TRBV12-3/TRBV12-4	TRBJ1-2
CASAGTGITYEQYF	TRBV13	TRBJ2-7
CASSPVVLEGYGYTF	TRBV12-3/TRBV12-4	TRBJ1-2
CASSLTASGVDSPLHF	TRBV5-1	TRBJ1-6
CASSFEGGGGYTF	TRBV12-3/TRBV12-4	TRBJ1-2
CASSLGGGFGAEAFF	TRBV7-6	TRBJ1-1
CASREGRNTVAFF	TRBV5-6	TRBJ1-1
CASSSGLAGIGELFF	TRBV28	TRBJ2-2
CASSLGDRKALNTEAFF	TRBV27	TRBJ1-1
CASSVGNTGELFF	TRBV9	TRBJ2-2
CASSPGPGSAVSTDTQYF	TRBV5-1	TRBJ2-3
CASSPRRARSGYTF	TRBV12-3/TRBV12-4	TRBJ1-2
CASRGGLSTGELFF	TRBV9	TRBJ2-2
CASSYSQENTEAFF	TRBV6-2/TRBV6-3	TRBJ1-1
CASSPRGIAGSYEQYF	TRBV3-1	TRBJ2-7
CASSQQGQGNTGELFF	TRBV4-2	TRBJ2-2
CASTWTSGSPDTQYF	TRBV19	TRBJ2-3
CASSVDQLYEQYF	TRBV6-1	TRBJ2-7
CASSYRQVGGYTF	TRBV6-2/TRBV6-3	TRBJ1-2
CASSNYGEDIQYF	TRBV6-1	TRBJ2-4